The source of this T cell receptor beta chain is a study of blood T cell repertoires in COVID-19. The wider study: COVID-19 samples, acute and convalescent, were from the United States, Italy and Spain.

V shed 1 base and J shed 1 base, with 10 bases lying between them. CDR1 and CDR2 (germline): SGHTA, FQGNSA. The length of the CDR3 is 15 residues. Clones were sequenced by immunoSEQ multiplex PCR, and TCRdb holds only the in-frame ones, with some missing. The sample consists of over 85,000 clones, approximately 85% of them appearing once. The rearrangement joins TRBV7-2 to TRBJ1-2; D gene ambiguous. The TCR was taken from a woman aged 60 to 75 with acute or convalescent COVID-19. Sequenced sample: peripheral blood. CDR3 protein: CASSLGSVVNYGYTF. The DNA of the CDR3 is TGTGCCAGCAGCTTAGGGTCGGTGGTTAACTATGGCTACACCTTC. Based on the CDR3 plus reference TRBV7-2 and TRBJ1-2, the full variable domain is GAGVSQSPSNKVTEKGKDVELRCDPISGHTALYWYRQSLGQGLEFLIYFQGNSAPDKSGLPSDRFSAERTGGSVSTLTIQRTQQEDSAVYLCASSLGSVVNYGYTFGSGTRLTVV.